One T cell receptor beta chain is described in this entry. Its antigen has not been determined. No quality values exist for individual bases; no much larger clone is one base distant. The immunoSEQ Assay, a bias-controlled multiplex PCR, was used to amplify TCRbeta CDR3 regions from genomic DNA. From the authors' description of their analysis: Nucleated cell counts per sample were estimated from amplification of reference gene primers within the assay. To quantify the absolute abundance of each unique TCRbeta CDR3 rearrangement, sequence reads were collapsed and filtered. Productive Simpson clonality was computed per sample as the square root of Simpson's diversity index over productive rearrangements. The source is immuneACCESS, and TCRdb retained only in-frame sequences with V and J called. Part of the clones is not carried over; for the studies checked, unresolved V genes explain less than half of this, and the remainder is unexplained. V, J and clone size reflect that table, while D and trimming were determined from the DNA. The sample contains about 190,000 clones, almost 90% of them found a single time. The ten largest clones represent roughly 0.6% of the sample.

Sequences DFQATT (CDR1) and SNEGSKA (CDR2) are obtained from the germline V gene (reference sequence). Including cysteine and phenylalanine, the CDR3 has 11 amino acids. The entry retains the CDR3 DNA only, 33 bases that are in frame from base 1. The junction carries 8 bases between V and J, which are trimmed by 8 bases and 1 base respectively. This sample is part of a study of blood T cell repertoires in COVID-19 (dated by TCRdb to between 2020 and 2021). In terms of the full investigation: The collaborator samples originated in the United States, Italy and Spain and spanned the acute and convalescent phases of COVID-19. Samples were obtained from the ongoing ImmuneRACE study (first 160 participants) and from over 1,000 subjects provided by 6 global collaborators. The sample metadata nearly always contained a de-identified subject ID, COVID-19 status, age in years and sex. Where HLA class I and class II types were available, the types were taken from metadata supplied by the sample provider, not from assay-based typing. Deeply sampled blood TCRbeta repertoires from subjects exposed to, actively infected with, or recovered from COVID-19 were included in the dataset. The material from the prospective study consisted of cDNA or gDNA derived from T cells, B-cell-depleted T cells, or PBMCs. The repertoires were released in a freely available public database meant as a resource for research on the immune response to SARS-CoV-2.

Collaborating institutions collected whole blood in K2EDTA tubes following their own protocols. Collaborator samples were shipped for TCRbeta analysis as frozen whole blood, isolated PBMCs, or DNA extracted from either sample type. General findings and caveats noted by the study authors: How much clinical and demographic metadata was included differed by source and by participant, and the metadata was provided uncurated.

The V and J segments used are TRBV20-1 and TRBJ1-1; no D gene can be assigned with confidence. Sequencing was done on a sample of peripheral blood. This sequence originates from a middle-aged man with acute or convalescent COVID-19. The sequence in DNA is TGCAGTTACAGAAAGAACACTGAAGCTTTCTTT. Its translation is CSYRKNTEAFF.